Sequencing of this TCR beta chain was carried out in a study of shared clonotypes between healthy human individuals. Sequenced by immunoSEQ multiplex PCR; TCRdb stores in-frame clones only, minus some. The sample holds 400,000 to 600,000 clones, around 79% seen once. Looked up from germline, CDR1 is SGHNT and CDR2 is YYREEE (reference sequence). With 2 bases removed from V and 4 bases from J, the gap between germline ends came to 15 bases. The CDR3 sequence is 15 residues long. The sequencing sample was made of PBMCs. The sequence derives from a woman aged 40-49 years in good health. Some clones in this sample may be carry-over from other donors' samples. The chain joins TRBV5-4 to TRBJ1-2; tentatively, D is TRBD1 (5 bases). The CDR3 spells CASSLRDAYSYGYTF. In DNA, the CDR3 is TGTGCCAGCAGCTTAAGGGACGCCTACAGCTATGGCTACACCTTC.